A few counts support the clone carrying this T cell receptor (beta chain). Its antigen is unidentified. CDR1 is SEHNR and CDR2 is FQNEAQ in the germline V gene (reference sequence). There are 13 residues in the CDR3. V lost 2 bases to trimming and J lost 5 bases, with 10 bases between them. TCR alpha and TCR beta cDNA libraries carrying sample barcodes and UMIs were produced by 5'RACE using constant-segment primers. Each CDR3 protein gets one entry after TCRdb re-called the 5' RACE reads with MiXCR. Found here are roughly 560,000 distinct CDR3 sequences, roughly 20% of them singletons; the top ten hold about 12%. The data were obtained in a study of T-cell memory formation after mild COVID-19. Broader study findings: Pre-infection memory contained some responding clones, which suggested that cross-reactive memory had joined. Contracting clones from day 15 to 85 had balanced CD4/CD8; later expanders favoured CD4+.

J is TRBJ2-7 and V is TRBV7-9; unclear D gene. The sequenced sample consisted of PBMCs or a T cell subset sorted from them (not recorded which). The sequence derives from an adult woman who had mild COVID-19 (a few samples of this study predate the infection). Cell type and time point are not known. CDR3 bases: TGTGCCAGCAGCTTATACGCCGGCCACGAGCAGTACTTC. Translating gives CASSLYAGHEQYF.